The source of this T cell receptor beta chain is a study of blood T cell repertoires in COVID-19. The wider study: Samples representing acute and convalescent COVID-19 were sourced from the United States, Italy and Spain. The cDNA or gDNA used as material had been derived from T cells, B-cell-depleted T cells, or PBMCs.

The CDR3 is made up of 13 amino acids. Between the trimmed V and J ends, which lost 3 bases and 6 bases, there was a span of 11 bases. As originally analysed: Counts of nucleated cells, estimated from reference gene primer amplification, were obtained. Assay used: immunoSEQ multiplex PCR; TCRdb lists only in-frame clones, some missing. V, J and clone size are taken as reported in that table, and D and trimming were inferred from the DNA itself. The repertoire holds fewer than 150,000 clones, approximately 85% seen once, with around 13% in the top ten. V usage is TRBV12-3 or TRBV12-4 and J usage is TRBJ1-2; possible D gene TRBD1, 5 bases. Sequenced: peripheral blood. The sequence derives from a human donor in a cohort sampled during active COVID-19. The CDR3 sequence is CASSLGGGDGYTF. CDR3 DNA: TGTGCCAGCAGTTTGGGTGGGGGGGATGGCTACACCTTC.